This TCR beta chain came from a study of post-analysis software for immune sequencing data. Notes on the study in general: Strong co-clustering by F measure was seen for same-batch samples. Several TRBV segments, TRBV5-6, TRBV5-1 and TRBV20-1 among them, were found more frequent in patients than controls.

This CDR3 contains 14 residues. In germline, CDR1 is LNHNV, CDR2 YYDKDF (reference sequence). V lost 1 base to trimming and J lost 7 bases, with 13 bases between them. Tagging with unique molecular identifiers was a feature of the TCR beta cDNA libraries. A population of about 0.95 to 10 million T cells gave rise to roughly 0.5 million cDNA molecules. TCRdb re-called the PCR reads through MiXCR, storing one row per CDR3 protein. Of 250,000 to 300,000 distinct CDR3 sequences in the sample, 36% were seen once. This clonotype was seen many times. No antigen is known for it. The rearrangement joins TRBV15 to TRBJ1-2; possibly TRBD1 for D (6 bases). The receptor comes from a girl aged 5-17 years with multiple sclerosis. The material sequenced was blood. The CDR3, as DNA: TGTGCCACCAGCAGAGGGAAGGGGGATGGTGGCTACACCTTC. Protein: CATSRGKGDGGYTF. Filled out from reference TRBV15 and TRBJ1-2, the complete variable domain reads DAMVIQNPRYQVTQFGKPVTLSCSQTLNHNVMYWYQQKSSQAPKLLFHYYDKDFNNEADTPDNFQSRRPNTSFCFLDIRSPGLGDTAMYLCATSRGKGDGGYTFGSGTRLTVV.